The 11 T cell receptor beta chains in this list originate from one sample, sequenced in a study of tumor and adjacent non-tumor tissue in lung cancer. The template was RNA from unsorted bulk tissue. The normal lung tissue was taken more than 3 cm from the tumor edge. The library came from three nested PCR rounds adapted from ARM-PCR protocols. TCRdb used MiXCR to reprocess the multiplex PCR reads, holding one entry per CDR3 protein. The sample holds roughly 67,000 distinct CDR3 sequences, under 80% seen once. Sequenced: distant non-tumor lung tissue. These receptor sequences come from a man aged 55-75 years with non-small cell lung cancer.

Turning to this clonotype: This is likely a read error, given that the CDR3 carries no conserved phenylalanine or tryptophan at its end. This sequence joins TRBV12-3 or TRBV12-4 and TRBJ2-3, with D uncertain. The length of the CDR3 is 15 residues. V lost 7 bases to trimming and J lost 4 bases, with 18 bases between them. The CDR3 loop reads CASTFWVPSPDTQYS. For the CDR3, the DNA is TGTGCCAGCACTTTTTGGGTCCCAAGCCCAGATACGCAGTATTCT.

The chain joins TRBV20-1 to TRBJ1-4; TRBD1 matches at 8 bases. The CDR3 contains 15 residues. V was clipped by 8 bases and J by 7 bases; unmatched bases: 15. Germline-derived CDR1 and CDR2 are DFQATT and SNEGSKA (reference sequence). The CDR3 DNA reads TGCAGTTCTAAACGCCAGGGGGCGTGGAGTGAAAAACTGTTTTTT. Translating it yields CSSKRQGAWSEKLFF.

In regard to this clonotype: This clone may be a read error of a much larger clone one base away. The genes are TRBV11-2 and TRBJ2-2; D gene ambiguous. This CDR3 is built from 12 residues. The V and J ends lost 7 bases and 9 bases respectively, with 12 bases between them. CDR1 is SGHAT, CDR2 FQNNGV, per germline. This CDR3 is CASTSLPWELFF. The CDR3 DNA reads as TGTGCCAGCACCTCCCTCCCCTGGGAGCTGTTTTTT.

A remark on this clonotype: A much more abundant neighbour one base away suggests this may be a read error. This rearrangement joins TRBV20-1 to TRBJ2-3; D ambiguous. CDR3 length equals 12 residues. Germline V gene data show CDR1 as DFQATT and CDR2 as SNEGSKA (reference sequence). Written as DNA, the CDR3 is TGCAATGCTAGAAGACCCACAGATACGCAGTATTTT. The encoded protein is CNARRPTDTQYF.

Regarding this clonotype: At one end, the junction sequence differs from germline, possibly due to a read error. The chain links TRBV11-2 to TRBJ2-7, with D possibly matching TRBD1 (6 bases). The CDR3 is 15 residues long. Germline assignment: CDR1 SGHAT and CDR2 FQNNGV. The CDR3, as DNA: TGTCCCAGCAGGGGATGGGGCCGGGACTCCTACGAGCAGTACTTC. Protein: CPSRGWGRDSYEQYF.

Regarding this clonotype: Since no conserved phenylalanine or tryptophan closes the CDR3, a read error is the likely cause. The genes are TRBV5-1 and TRBJ2-3, with TRBD2 identical over 9 bases. The CDR3 covers 12 residues. V trimming: 6 bases; J trimming: 9 bases; junction bases outside the gene matches: 5. Germline CDR1 reads SGHRS; CDR2 reads YFSETQ. The CDR3, as DNA: TGCGCCAGCATCTGGACTAGCGACACGCAGTATTTG. It translates to CASIWTSDTQYL.

The V call is TRBV6-1, the J call TRBJ2-1; 8 bases fit TRBD2. TRBJ2-7 matches the DNA end more closely, so the J call is doubtful. The CDR3 contains 14 residues. Germline CDR1 MNHNS, CDR2 SASEGT. As DNA, the CDR3 is TGTGCCAGCGGTCCCCGGCGGGGGGTTAATGGGCAGTACTTC. This gives the protein CASGPRRGVNGQYF.

This clonotype was observed a single time. V gene TRBV14 combines with J gene TRBJ2-1, with 8 bases identical to TRBD2. This CDR3 contains 15 residues. Germline V gene lookup returns CDR1 SGHDN and CDR2 FVKESK. J lost 4 bases, V lost 10 bases, and 12 bases had no gene match. This CDR3 reads CANGHGLAWYNEQFF. The CDR3 bases are TGTGCCAACGGCCACGGACTAGCTTGGTACAATGAGCAGTTCTTC.

Details on this clonotype: Mismatch with germline at one junction end may stem from a read error. CDR3: CASSEVGFQPQYF. The CDR3 DNA sequence: TGTGCCAGCAGTGAAGTCGGTTTTCAGCCACAGTATTTC. The V call is TRBV6-1, the J call TRBJ1-5; D gene unclear. There are 13 residues in the CDR3. In germline, CDR1 is MNHNS, CDR2 SASEGT.

As for this clonotype: This CDR3 fails to terminate in the conserved phenylalanine or tryptophan, so it likely reflects a read error. The chain links TRBV5-6 to TRBJ1-6; TRBD1 might be the D (6 bases). The CDR3 loop spans 15 amino acids. Germline assignment: CDR1 SGHDT and CDR2 YYEEEE. Trimming took 1 base from V and 13 from J, leaving 18 bases between them. CDR3 loop: CASSLRQGNGAPLHY. CDR3 bases: TGTGCCAGCAGCTTGAGGCAGGGGAATGGAGCGCCCCTCCACTAT.

Concerning this clonotype: At one end the junction does not follow the germline gene, possibly because of a read error. V gene TRBV12-3 or TRBV12-4 combines with J gene TRBJ2-4; D may be TRBD1 or TRBD2 (5 bases each). The CDR3 contains 14 residues. CDR3 residues: CTSSSGTNNNIQYF. In nucleotides, the CDR3 is TGTACCAGCAGTTCCGGGACGAATAACAACATTCAGTACTTC.